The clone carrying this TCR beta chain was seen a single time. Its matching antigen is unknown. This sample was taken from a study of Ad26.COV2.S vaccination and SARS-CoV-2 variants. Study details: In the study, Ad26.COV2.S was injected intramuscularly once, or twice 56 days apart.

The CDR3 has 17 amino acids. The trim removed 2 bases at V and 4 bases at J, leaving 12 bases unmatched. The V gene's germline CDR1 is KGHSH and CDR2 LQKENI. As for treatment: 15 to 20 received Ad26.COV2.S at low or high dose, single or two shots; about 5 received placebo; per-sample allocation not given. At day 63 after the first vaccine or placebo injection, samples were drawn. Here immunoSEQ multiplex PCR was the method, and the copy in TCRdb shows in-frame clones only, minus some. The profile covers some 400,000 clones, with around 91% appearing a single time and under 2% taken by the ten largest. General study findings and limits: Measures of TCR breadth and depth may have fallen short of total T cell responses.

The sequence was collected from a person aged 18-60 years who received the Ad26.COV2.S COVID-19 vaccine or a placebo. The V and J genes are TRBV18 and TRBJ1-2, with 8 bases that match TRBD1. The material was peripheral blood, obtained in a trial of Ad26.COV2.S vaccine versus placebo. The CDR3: CASSPSRTGHRSYGYTF. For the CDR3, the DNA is TGTGCCAGCTCACCATCCCGGACAGGGCACCGTTCCTATGGCTACACCTTC.